These 20 T cell receptor beta chains were all obtained from the same sample, sequenced in a study of shared clonotypes between healthy human individuals. The data were produced by immunoSEQ multiplex PCR, yet TCRdb's version contains in-frame clones alone and is incomplete. The sample has roughly 1 million clones, around three quarters seen once; the top ten hold more than 0.5%. Sequenced input: memory CD4+ T cells from PBMCs. Subset denoted: CD45RA-negative fraction. These receptors came from a man aged 18 to 29 in good health. Some clones in this sample may be carry-over from other donors' samples.

The chain couples TRBV5-1 to TRBJ2-1; TRBD2 matches at 8 bases. The CDR3 spans 15 residues. The V segment lost 2 bases and the J segment 4 bases; nucleotides outside the gene matches: 5. Per the germline V gene, CDR1 is SGHRS and CDR2 is YFSETQ. CDR3 sequence (DNA): TGCGCCAGCAGCTTAGCGGGAGTATCTTACAATGAGCAGTTCTTC. Translation gives CASSLAGVSYNEQFF.

The rearrangement uses TRBV25-1 and TRBJ2-1, with 7 bases that match TRBD2. Germline V lookup: CDR1 MGHDK, CDR2 SYGVNS. The CDR3 contains 15 residues. The trim removed 2 bases at V and 2 bases at J, leaving 3 bases unmatched. The CDR3 spells CASSESGATYNEQFF. DNA for the CDR3: TGTGCCAGCAGTGAAAGCGGGGCGACCTACAATGAGCAGTTCTTC. Variable domain in full (rest from reference TRBV25-1 and TRBJ2-1): EADIYQTPRYLVIGTGKKITLECSQTMGHDKMYWYQQDPGMELHLIHYSYGVNSTEKGDLSSESTVSRIRTEHFPLTLESARPSHTSQYLCASSESGATYNEQFFGPGTRLTVL.

The genes are TRBV5-4 and TRBJ2-2; 14 positions match TRBD2. The CDR3 length is 17 residues. The junction had 7 bases not matched to a gene; V was cut back by 4 bases and J by 5 bases. Germline loops: CDR1 SGHNT, CDR2 YYREEE (reference sequence). The CDR3: CASSLGLAGGATGELFF. In DNA form, the CDR3 reads TGTGCCAGCAGCCTAGGACTAGCGGGAGGAGCGACCGGGGAGCTGTTTTTT. Based on the CDR3 plus reference TRBV5-4 and TRBJ2-2, the full variable domain is ETGVTQSPTHLIKTRGQQVTLRCSSQSGHNTVSWYQQALGQGPQFIFQYYREEENGRGNFPPRFSGLQFPNYSSELNVNALELDDSALYLCASSLGLAGGATGELFFGEGSRLTVL.

The table lists this clone with many counts. The chain has TRBV14 and TRBJ1-2; 7 bases match TRBD1. CDR3 length: 14 residues. The germline gives CDR1 SGHDN, CDR2 FVKESK. V dropped 1 base and J dropped 7; count of bases not matched to a gene: 6. DNA of the CDR3: TGTGCCAGCAGCCAAGGACAGGGTTGGAGTGGCTACACCTTC. As protein: CASSQGQGWSGYTF.

The V and J genes are TRBV29-1 and TRBJ1-6; D gene uncertain. Germline CDR1 is SQVTM and CDR2 is ANQGSEA. Deletions cut 7 bases from V and 8 bases from J, with 12 bases between. The CDR3 sequence is 12 residues long. For the CDR3, the DNA is TGCAGCGACACCCCGCGGGATTCACCCCTCCACTTT. It translates to CSDTPRDSPLHF.

The rearrangement uses TRBV7-2 and TRBJ2-2, with 12 bases that match TRBD2. CDR1 is SGHTA, CDR2 FQGNSA, per germline. V shed 3 bases, J shed 7 bases, and the junction held 3 bases outside the gene matches. The CDR3 has 15 amino acids. In DNA, the CDR3 is TGTGCCAGCAGCTTGACTAGCGGGAGAGGCGGGGAGCTGTTTTTT. Its translation: CASSLTSGRGGELFF.

The chain links TRBV10-3 to TRBJ2-1; the match to TRBD2 covers 15 bases. V shed 7 bases and J 12 bases; nucleotides not matched to a gene: 7. The CDR3 totals 14 residues. Germline CDR1 and CDR2: ENHRY and SYGVKD. CDR3 sequence: CAIKGTSGRLGQFF. CDR3 nucleotides: TGTGCCATCAAAGGGACTAGCGGGAGGTTGGGGCAGTTCTTC.

The chain couples TRBV7-3 to TRBJ1-1; maybe TRBD1 (6 bases). V was clipped by 5 bases and J by 8 bases, with 15 bases between them. This CDR3 is built from 13 residues. Germline V lookup: CDR1 SGHTA, CDR2 FQGTGA. In DNA form, the CDR3 reads TGTGCCAGCAGCCCTGGGGGGCCTCGAGAAGCTTTCTTT. Translation: CASSPGGPREAFF.

The genes are TRBV9 and TRBJ1-4; a weak D match, TRBD1 (5 bases). CDR3 length: 15 amino acids. Trimming removed 4 bases at V and 8 bases at J, with 18 bases between. Germline V gene data show CDR1 as SGDLS and CDR2 as YYNGEE. DNA of the CDR3: TGTGCCAGCAGCCCAATGACCGGGACGGAAGAAAAACTGTTTTTT. This translates into CASSPMTGTEEKLFF.

CDR3 coding DNA: TGTGCCAGCAGCTCAGGTCCCAGAAACACCATATATTTT. As protein: CASSSGPRNTIYF. This chain uses TRBV7-7 with TRBJ1-3; D remains ambiguous. The CDR3 loop spans 13 amino acids. Deletions cut 4 bases from V and 5 bases from J, with 9 bases between. Germline V gene lookup returns CDR1 SSHAT and CDR2 FNYEAQ (reference sequence).

The chain recombines TRBV11-2 with TRBJ1-2; D ambiguous. The CDR3 has 12 amino acids. The germline CDR1 and CDR2 sequences are SGHAT and FQNNGV. V shed 1 base and J shed 6 bases, with 6 bases lying between them. The CDR3, as DNA: TGTGCCAGCAGCTTAGCCGGCGATGGCTACACCTTC. This sequence encodes CASSLAGDGYTF.

The chain recombines TRBV2 with TRBJ2-1, with 11 nucleotides matching TRBD2. The germline gives CDR1 SNHLY, CDR2 FYNNEI. With 9 bases clipped from V and 7 bases from J, the junction kept 5 bases outside the gene matches. The CDR3 contains 13 residues. For the CDR3, the DNA is TGTGCCAGTGGGCGGACTAGCGGGAATGAGCAGTTCTTC. Translation: CASGRTSGNEQFF. The whole variable domain, filled in from reference TRBV2 and TRBJ2-1, reads EPEVTQTPSHQVTQMGQEVILRCVPISNHLYFYWYRQILGQKVEFLVSFYNNEISEKSEIFDDQFSVERPDGSNFTLKIRSTKLEDSAMYFCASGRTSGNEQFFGPGTRLTVL.

The V call is TRBV7-7, the J call TRBJ1-5; tentatively, D is TRBD1 (6 bases). The V and J ends lost 1 base and 6 bases respectively, with 16 bases between them. The CDR3 loop spans 16 amino acids. CDR1 is SSHAT, CDR2 FNYEAQ, per germline (reference sequence). The CDR3 sequence: CASSLVLAGALQPQHF. The CDR3 DNA reads as TGTGCCAGCAGCTTAGTCCTTGCAGGGGCCCTTCAGCCCCAGCATTTT. Full variable domain (outside the CDR3, taken from reference TRBV7-7 and TRBJ1-5): GAGVSQSPRYKVTKRGQDVTLRCDPISSHATLYWYQQALGQGPEFLTYFNYEAQPDKSGLPSDRFSAERPEGSISTLTIQRTEQRDSAMYRCASSLVLAGALQPQHFGDGTRLSIL.

This sequence joins TRBV5-1 and TRBJ1-3; no definite D call. Germline-derived CDR1 and CDR2 are SGHRS and YFSETQ. Trimming pared 3 bases from V and 4 bases from J, leaving 14 bases between. The CDR3 runs to 15 residues. The CDR3: CASSSQAAGGNTIYF. The DNA of the CDR3 is TGCGCCAGCAGCTCTCAAGCGGCGGGAGGAAACACCATATATTTT.

This clone turned up a few times. The V call is TRBV4-3, the J call TRBJ1-3; 7 nucleotides align to TRBD1. V gave up 0 bases and J gave up 5 bases; unmatched junction bases: 4. This CDR3 comprises 15 residues. Germline V gene data show CDR1 as LGHNA and CDR2 as YSLEER. CDR3 region: CASSQEKTGRNTIYF. The CDR3 DNA is TGCGCCAGCAGCCAAGAAAAGACAGGGCGAAACACCATATATTTT.

Comments on this clone: Other DNA sequences in this sample translate to the same CDR3. The chain carries TRBV20-1 and TRBJ1-2; weak D call: TRBD1 (5 bases). Between the trimmed V and J ends, which lost 6 bases and 8 bases, there was a span of 13 bases. The CDR3 covers 11 residues. CDR1 and CDR2 from the germline V gene are DFQATT and SNEGSKA (reference sequence). CDR3 residues: CSARAGRGYTF. CDR3 in DNA: TGCAGTGCCCGGGCGGGGCGCGGCTACACCTTC.

The chain recombines TRBV28 with TRBJ2-1; D perhaps matches TRBD2 (6 bases). V was shortened by 6 bases and J by 6 bases, with 15 bases between the two germline ends. Germline V gene data show CDR1 as MDHEN and CDR2 as SYDVKM. This CDR3 is built from 14 residues. The CDR3 DNA reads TGTGCCAGCAGCCCGGGACTGGGCCTCAATGAGCAGTTCTTC. This encodes CASSPGLGLNEQFF.

The rearrangement uses TRBV23-1 and TRBJ2-7; D is undetermined. TRBV23-1 is marked as an open reading frame, function uncertain. Trimming took 2 bases from V and 2 from J, leaving 7 bases between them. The CDR3 extends over 13 amino acids. The CDR3 DNA reads as TGCGCCAGCAGTCAAATCGGACCCTACGAGCAGTACTTC. As protein: CASSQIGPYEQYF.

A single count supports this clone. This sequence joins TRBV7-8 and TRBJ2-5; D gene ambiguous. The CDR3 covers 12 residues. V was cut by 5 bases and J by 5 bases, with 9 bases left in between. CDR1 is SGHVS, CDR2 FQNEAQ, per germline. The CDR3 sequence: CASSDPRETQYF. The CDR3 DNA follows: TGTGCCAGCAGCGACCCTCGGGAGACCCAGTACTTC.

CDR3 nucleotide sequence: TGTGCCAGCAGGACCCGAGGGGATGAGCAGTTCTTC. Translated: CASRTRGDEQFF. This sequence joins TRBV2 and TRBJ2-1; D possibly matches TRBD1 or TRBD2 (5 bases each). Trimming left V 6 bases short and J 8 bases short, with 11 bases between. Germline-derived CDR1 and CDR2 are SNHLY and FYNNEI. The length of the CDR3 is 12 residues.